The 24 T cell receptor beta chains presented below share a single source sample, sequenced in a study of tumor-infiltrating lymphocytes in localized non-small cell lung cancer. TCRdb's copy holds only in-frame clones and misses some; the assay was immunoSEQ multiplex PCR. The table records over 15,000 clones, around 74% of them present only once. Material for sequencing was lung tumor tissue. The receptors were sampled from a human donor with non-small cell lung cancer.

V is TRBV23-1 and J is TRBJ2-1; D possibly corresponds to TRBD1 (5 bases). TRBV23-1 is an open reading frame, and its role is uncertain. Trimming pared 0 bases from V and 2 bases from J, leaving 5 bases between. The CDR3 extends over 14 amino acids. The CDR3 reads CASSQSGPYNEQFF. CDR3 DNA: TGCGCCAGCAGTCAATCGGGGCCCTACAATGAGCAGTTCTTC.

The rearrangement links TRBV5-4 to TRBJ2-1, with a possible D match to TRBD1 (6 bases). Trimming pared 0 bases from V and 0 bases from J, leaving 7 bases between. The CDR3 sequence is 15 residues long. CDR1 is SGHNT, CDR2 YYREEE, per germline (reference sequence). CDR3 region: CASSLGGRSYNEQFF. DNA for the CDR3: TGTGCCAGCAGCTTGGGGGGGCGCTCCTACAATGAGCAGTTCTTC.

The chain joins TRBV11-2 to TRBJ2-1, with 8 bases lining up with TRBD2. Germline V gene lookup returns CDR1 SGHAT and CDR2 FQNNGV. The V and J ends lost 3 bases and 7 bases, in that order; junction bases with no gene match: 11. This CDR3 spans 16 amino acids. The CDR3 is CASSFEAGAFGNEQFF. CDR3 sequence (DNA): TGTGCCAGCAGCTTCGAAGCGGGAGCCTTCGGGAATGAGCAGTTCTTC. Filled out from reference TRBV11-2 and TRBJ2-1, the complete variable domain reads EAGVAQSPRYKIIEKRQSVAFWCNPISGHATLYWYQQILGQGPKLLIQFQNNGVVDDSQLPKDRFSAERLKGVDSTLKIQPAKLEDSAVYLCASSFEAGAFGNEQFFGPGTRLTVL.

The rearrangement links TRBV7-6 to TRBJ2-1, with D tentatively TRBD1 or TRBD2 (7 bases each). The CDR3 runs 15 residues. The V end was cut by 5 bases, the J end by 5 bases, with 16 bases between. Germline V gives CDR1 SGHVS, CDR2 FNYEAQ. CDR3 nucleotides: TGTGCCAGCAGCCAGGGGGGGGTCGGGAACAATGAGCAGTTCTTC. Encoded protein: CASSQGGVGNNEQFF.

The CDR3 sequence is CASSAGRAQYF. The CDR3 nucleotides are TGTGCCAGCTCAGCGGGTCGGGCGCAGTATTTT. The chain employs TRBV18 and TRBJ2-3; D possibly corresponds to TRBD2 (5 bases). Looked up from germline, CDR1 is KGHSH and CDR2 is LQKENI. The CDR3 loop spans 11 amino acids. V lost 5 bases, J lost 10 bases, and 10 bases lay in between.

The table lists this clone with a few counts. The chain recombines TRBV5-1 with TRBJ2-2, with D unresolved. Germline values: CDR1 SGHRS, CDR2 YFSETQ. Trimming removed 2 bases from V and 4 bases from J, with 21 bases in between. The CDR3 consists of 18 residues. The chain's CDR3 is CASSFPQLHGSGTGELFF. DNA for the CDR3: TGCGCCAGCAGCTTTCCACAGCTACACGGTTCGGGCACCGGGGAGCTGTTTTTT.

CDR3 nucleotides: TGTGCCAGCAGTTTAGAGTCCGTCGAGACCCAGTACTTC. This encodes CASSLESVETQYF. This chain links TRBV6-1 with TRBJ2-5; D call uncertain. The CDR3 runs 13 residues. Germline V gene lookup returns CDR1 MNHNS and CDR2 SASEGT. Trimming took off 5 bases at V and 5 bases at J, with 12 bases between the two ends.

This chain uses TRBV6-1 with TRBJ2-7, with D hard to call. This CDR3 spans 12 amino acids. Per the germline V gene, CDR1 is MNHNS and CDR2 is SASEGT. Trimming cost V 4 bases and J 4 bases, with 8 bases left between them. The CDR3 DNA is TGTGCCAGCAGTGTTGACTGGTACGAGCAGTACTTC. Its translation is CASSVDWYEQYF.

The V call is TRBV7-9, the J call TRBJ1-6; D gene ambiguous. Trimming shortened V by 1 base and J by 5 bases, and 6 bases separated the two germline ends. Germline loops: CDR1 SEHNR, CDR2 FQNEAQ (reference sequence). The CDR3 consists of 14 residues. The chain's CDR3 is CASSLGLNNSPLHF. For the CDR3, the DNA is TGTGCCAGCAGCTTAGGGTTGAATAATTCACCCCTCCACTTT. The whole variable domain, remainder taken from reference TRBV7-9 and TRBJ1-6, is DTGVSQNPRHKITKRGQNVTFRCDPISEHNRLYWYRQTLGQGPEFLTYFQNEAQLEKSRLLSDRFSAERPKGSFSTLEIQRTEQGDSAMYLCASSLGLNNSPLHFGNGTRLTVT.

The chain uses TRBV11-2 and TRBJ1-4; a weak D match, TRBD1 (5 bases). This CDR3 comprises 16 residues. Germline V gene lookup returns CDR1 SGHAT and CDR2 FQNNGV. Trimming removed 2 bases at V and 5 bases at J, with 15 bases between. Written as DNA, the CDR3 is TGTGCCAGCAGCTTAAATTTGGGGCGTCTAAATGAAAAACTGTTTTTT. Translated: CASSLNLGRLNEKLFF.

This clone appeared once. The V call is TRBV30, the J call TRBJ2-3, with 7 positions matching TRBD2. Germline CDR1 and CDR2: GTSNPN and SVGIG (reference sequence). Unmatched junction bases numbered 10, after V lost 2 bases and J lost 2 bases. This CDR3 region has 16 residues. The CDR3 here is CAWSKGTKSDTDTQYF. The CDR3 DNA reads TGTGCCTGGAGTAAAGGGACTAAGTCCGACACAGATACGCAGTATTTT.

The chain combines TRBV7-9 with TRBJ2-3, with D perhaps TRBD2 (6 bases). V was shortened by 5 bases and J by 0 bases, with 12 bases between the two germline ends. Germline CDR1 SEHNR, CDR2 FQNEAQ (reference sequence). The CDR3 consists of 15 residues. The CDR3 sequence: CASSDRSGSTDTQYF. The CDR3, as DNA: TGTGCCAGCAGCGATCGGAGCGGGAGCACAGATACGCAGTATTTT.

The J gene is TRBJ1-2, the V gene TRBV5-6; D is undetermined. With 0 bases removed from V and 8 bases from J, the gap between germline ends came to 14 bases. The germline V gene encodes CDR1 SGHDT and CDR2 YYEEEE. The length of the CDR3 is 14 residues. The chain's CDR3 is CASSLDAARSGYTF. The CDR3 DNA follows: TGTGCCAGCAGCTTGGATGCAGCGCGGTCGGGCTACACCTTC.

CDR3 amino acids: CASSVASASYEQYF. CDR3 sequence (DNA): TGTGCCAGCAGCGTGGCTAGCGCCTCCTACGAGCAGTACTTC. The rearrangement joins TRBV9 to TRBJ2-7, with D possibly TRBD2 on 6 matching bases. Germline V gives CDR1 SGDLS, CDR2 YYNGEE. The CDR3 spans 14 residues. Trimming removed 2 bases from V and 0 bases from J, with 9 bases in between.

The chain couples TRBV4-2 to TRBJ2-1; a possible D gene is TRBD2 (5 bases). CDR3 length: 16 residues. V lost 0 bases and J lost 2, with 11 bases in between. CDR1 and CDR2 (germline): LGHNA, YNFKEQ. DNA of the CDR3: TGTGCCAGCAGCCAAGATAGAACGGGAACCTACAATGAGCAGTTCTTC. Amino acid sequence: CASSQDRTGTYNEQFF.

The CDR3: CASSYSYTGQDSPLHF. CDR3 DNA: TGTGCCAGCAGTTACTCTTATACAGGGCAGGATTCACCCCTCCACTTT. The V call is TRBV6-5, the J call TRBJ1-6, with D perhaps matching TRBD1 (6 bases). This CDR3 contains 16 residues. Trimming cost V 0 bases and J 8 bases, with 14 bases left between them. Germline assignment: CDR1 MNHEY and CDR2 SVGAGI.

The rearrangement links TRBV6-1 to TRBJ1-5, with D hard to call. The CDR3 runs to 15 residues. V shed 2 bases and J shed 0 bases, with 8 bases lying between them. Germline CDR1 MNHNS, CDR2 SASEGT. The CDR3, as DNA: TGTGCCAGCAGTGAATCGGCTCTTAGCAATCAGCCCCAGCATTTT. Encoded protein: CASSESALSNQPQHF.

This rearrangement joins TRBV7-9 to TRBJ1-6, with D possibly being TRBD1 (6 bases). This CDR3 spans 14 amino acids. Germline-derived CDR1 and CDR2 are SEHNR and FQNEAQ (reference sequence). V lost 6 bases and J 7 bases, leaving 13 bases between the germline ends. The CDR3 sequence: CASRAPGVNSPLHF. For the CDR3, the DNA is TGTGCCAGCAGAGCGCCAGGGGTCAATTCACCCCTCCACTTT.

This chain joins TRBV27 and TRBJ2-1, with TRBD2 as a possible D gene (5 bases). Trimming shortened V by 1 base and J by 0 bases, and 13 bases separated the two germline ends. This CDR3 region has 17 residues. Germline V gene sequence: CDR1 MNHEY, CDR2 SMNVEV (reference sequence). CDR3 bases: TGTGCCAGCAGTTTATTAGGTGGGAGCCGCTCCTACAATGAGCAGTTCTTC. Protein: CASSLLGGSRSYNEQFF.

The chain employs TRBV7-3 and TRBJ2-3; possibly TRBD2 for D (6 bases). V was shortened by 2 bases and J by 6 bases, with 9 bases between the two germline ends. Per the germline V gene, CDR1 is SGHTA and CDR2 is FQGTGA. This CDR3 contains 13 residues. The CDR3 bases are TGTGCCAGCAGCTTACGGGAGAAGGATACGCAGTATTTT. Amino acids: CASSLREKDTQYF.

About this clone itself: In the same sample, other DNA sequences code for this CDR3. The rearrangement links TRBV5-1 to TRBJ2-5; D remains unclear. Trimming pared 3 bases from V and 1 base from J, leaving 1 base between. This CDR3 is 11 amino acids long. Germline V CDR1 and CDR2: SGHRS, YFSETQ. CDR3 coding DNA: TGCGCCAGCAGCTCCCAAGAGACCCAGTACTTC. It specifies CASSSQETQYF.

This chain connects TRBV27 to TRBJ1-1, with D possibly being TRBD1 (5 bases). Germline values: CDR1 MNHEY, CDR2 SMNVEV (reference sequence). There are 14 residues in the CDR3. The V and J ends lost 2 bases and 5 bases respectively, with 12 bases between them. The CDR3 here is CASSLVGLGTEAFF. As DNA, the CDR3 is TGTGCCAGCAGTTTAGTGGGGCTAGGTACTGAAGCTTTCTTT.

This chain links TRBV7-2 with TRBJ2-5; TRBD2 is a possible D gene (6 bases). Germline values: CDR1 SGHTA, CDR2 FQGNSA. V dropped 5 bases and J dropped 0 bases, with 7 bases sitting between them. The CDR3 runs to 13 residues. The chain's CDR3 is CASSRLDQETQYF. Here the CDR3 DNA reads TGTGCCAGCAGCAGACTAGACCAAGAGACCCAGTACTTC. Full variable domain (rest looked up from reference TRBV7-2 and TRBJ2-5): GAGVSQSPSNKVTEKGKDVELRCDPISGHTALYWYRQSLGQGLEFLIYFQGNSAPDKSGLPSDRFSAERTGGSVSTLTIQRTQQEDSAVYLCASSRLDQETQYFGPGTRLLVL.

The chain combines TRBV5-1 with TRBJ1-1; no definite D call. Germline CDR1 and CDR2: SGHRS and YFSETQ. This CDR3 spans 14 amino acids. Trimming took off 0 bases at V and 5 bases at J, with 11 bases between the two ends. CDR3 loop: CASSLGHSETEAFF. The CDR3 nucleotides are TGCGCCAGCAGCTTGGGACACAGTGAGACTGAAGCTTTCTTT.